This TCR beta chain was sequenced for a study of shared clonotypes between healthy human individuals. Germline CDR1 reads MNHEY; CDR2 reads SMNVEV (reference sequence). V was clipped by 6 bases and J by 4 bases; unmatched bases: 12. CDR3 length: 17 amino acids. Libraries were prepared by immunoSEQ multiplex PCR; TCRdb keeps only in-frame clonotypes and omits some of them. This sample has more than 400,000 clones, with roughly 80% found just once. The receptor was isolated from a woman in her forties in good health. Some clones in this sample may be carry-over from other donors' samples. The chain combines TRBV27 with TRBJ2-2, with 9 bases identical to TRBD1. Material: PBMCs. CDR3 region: CASSTLQGASITGELFF. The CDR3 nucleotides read TGTGCCAGCAGCACCCTACAGGGGGCGAGTATCACCGGGGAGCTGTTTTTT.